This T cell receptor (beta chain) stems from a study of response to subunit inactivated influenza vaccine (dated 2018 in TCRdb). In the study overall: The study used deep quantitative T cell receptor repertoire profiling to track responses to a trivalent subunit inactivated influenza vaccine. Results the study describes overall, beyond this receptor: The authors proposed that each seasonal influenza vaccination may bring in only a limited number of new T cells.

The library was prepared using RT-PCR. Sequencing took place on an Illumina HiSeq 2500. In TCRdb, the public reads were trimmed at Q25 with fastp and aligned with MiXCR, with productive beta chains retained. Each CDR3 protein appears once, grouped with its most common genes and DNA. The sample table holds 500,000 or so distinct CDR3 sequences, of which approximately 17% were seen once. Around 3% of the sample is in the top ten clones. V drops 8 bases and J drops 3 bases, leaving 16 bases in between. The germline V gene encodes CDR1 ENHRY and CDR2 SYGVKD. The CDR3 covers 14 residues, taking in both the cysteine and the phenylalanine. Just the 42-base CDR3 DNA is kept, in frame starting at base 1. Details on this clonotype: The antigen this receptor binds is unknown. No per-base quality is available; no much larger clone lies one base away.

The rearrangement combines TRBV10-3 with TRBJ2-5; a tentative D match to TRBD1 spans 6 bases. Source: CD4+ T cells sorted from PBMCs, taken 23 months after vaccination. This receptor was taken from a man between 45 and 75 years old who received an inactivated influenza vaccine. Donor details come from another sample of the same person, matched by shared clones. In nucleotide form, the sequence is TGTGCCATCGGGGTCAGGGGCGGAGAAGAGACCCAGTACTTC. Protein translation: CAIGVRGGEETQYF.